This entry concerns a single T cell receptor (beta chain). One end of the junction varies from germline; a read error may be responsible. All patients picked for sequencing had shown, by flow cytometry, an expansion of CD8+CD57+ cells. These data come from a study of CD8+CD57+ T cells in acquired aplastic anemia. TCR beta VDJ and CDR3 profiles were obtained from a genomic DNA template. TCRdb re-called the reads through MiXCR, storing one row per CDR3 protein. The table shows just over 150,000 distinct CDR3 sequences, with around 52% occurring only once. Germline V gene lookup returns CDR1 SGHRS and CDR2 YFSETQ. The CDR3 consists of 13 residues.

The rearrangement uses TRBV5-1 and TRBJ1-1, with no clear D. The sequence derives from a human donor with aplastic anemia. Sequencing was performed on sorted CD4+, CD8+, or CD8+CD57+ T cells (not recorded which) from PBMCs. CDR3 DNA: TGCGCCAGCATCTTGGCTCAGAACACTGAAGCTTTCTTT. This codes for CASILAQNTEAFF.